Reported below is one T cell receptor beta chain. The antigen this receptor binds is unknown. No qualities accompany the bases; no much larger clone lies one base away. CDR1 and CDR2, looked up from the germline V gene, are MDHEN and SYDVKM. The CDR3 runs 14 amino acids, cysteine and phenylalanine included. This entry keeps only the CDR3 DNA: 42 bases, framed from base 1. A distance of 11 bases separates the germline ends of V and J, which lose 8 bases and 1 base respectively. This was a case-control study nested in a cohort of healthcare workers in London, UK, who had nasopharyngeal swab PCR tests and blood samples taken every week. Healthcare workers were enrolled in the week of the UK lockdown, from 23 to 31 March 2020, and were followed every week for up to roughly 15 weeks. The sample is drawn from a study of early T cells in non-severe SARS-CoV-2 infection (dated by TCRdb to about 2021). Background for the entire study: TCR sequencing used bulk RNA from unsorted whole blood, so alpha and beta chains could not be paired.

Study-wide findings and limitations: VDJdb matching was skewed toward anti-spike CD8 responses and likely underestimated virus-specific expansions by missing private and CD4 specificities.

Receptor amplification or capture employed 5' RACE. TCRdb shows the sequencer as NextSeq 500. In the TCR library protocol, unique molecular identifiers were attached to individual cDNA molecules to correct for PCR bias and sequencing error. Sequencing covered both TCR alpha and beta chains, and within each sample the abundances of alpha and beta sequences were tightly co-correlated. The authors' analysis ran thus. Decombinator V4 was used to annotate TCR sequences for V gene, J gene and CDR3. TCRs were defined as expanded if a significant change between any two time points was detected under a Poisson model with p below 0.0001. TCR abundances were normalised to the total number of TCRs sequenced in each sample and reported as counts per million. TRAV1-2 paired with TRAJ12, TRAJ20 or TRAJ33 defined MAIT TCRs, while TRAV10 paired with TRAJ18 defined iNKT TCRs. A search of VDJdb, accessed on 1 November 2021, was run for TCRs annotated to CMV, EBV and SARS-CoV-2, with TCRs annotated for multiple antigens excluded. The public sequencing data were trimmed at Q25 with fastp and processed into clonotypes with MiXCR by TCRdb, which kept only in-frame beta chains. Every entry covers one CDR3 protein and lists the most common genes and DNA from its rows. What appears here as the V and J calls and clone size reflects TCRdb's work, not the paper's. The sample has under 100,000 distinct CDR3 sequences on record, about an eighth of them singletons. 1.4% of the sample is taken by the ten largest.

The material sequenced was whole blood. In this chain, TRBV28 is recombined with TRBJ2-2; 6 matching bases give a weak D call of TRBD2. The sequence came from an adult who was a healthcare worker with PCR-confirmed SARS-CoV-2 infection or an uninfected control (not recorded which). In nucleotides, the sequence is TGTGCCAGCTTCCGGAGGGAGAACACCGGGGAGCTGTTTTTT. It translates as CASFRRENTGELFF.